Described below is a single T cell receptor beta chain sequence and its context. The sample is drawn from a study of OX40 agonist ivuxolimab in advanced cancers. Clones were sequenced by immunoSEQ multiplex PCR, and TCRdb holds only the in-frame ones, with some missing. The table lists approximately 75,000 clones, around 82% of them singletons, with about 5% in the top ten. The starting material was CD4+ or CD8+ T cells sorted from blood, obtained in a trial of the OX40 agonist ivuxolimab. The TCR sequence derives from an adult with an advanced solid tumor such as melanoma, head and neck, liver or kidney cancer.

Here the CDR3 DNA reads TGTGCCATCAGTGAAGTATCCACCAGCGAGCAGTACTTC. Residues: CAISEVSTSEQYF. The chain couples TRBV10-3 to TRBJ2-7; D is unresolved. The germline CDR1 and CDR2 sequences are ENHRY and SYGVKD. The CDR3 sequence is 13 residues long. V was pared by 3 bases and J by 6 bases, with 12 bases between.